Listed below are T cell receptor beta chains from one sample, sequenced in a study of T cell responses to AZD1222 COVID-19 vaccine. Clones were read by immunoSEQ multiplex PCR, and TCRdb kept only the in-frame ones, dropping some. The sample holds about 100,000 clones; around 89% are singletons and the top ten take around 6.7%. Material: peripheral blood, obtained on day 0 of AZD1222 vaccination. The receptors were sampled from an adult in good health. Both conserved end residues are part of each CDR3. The D gene is left open where the match is weak. Not every row has a clone size; where given, it reads once, few, many or a size class.

d_gene: NA
j_gene: TRBJ2-5
abundance: NA
v_gene: TRBV6-5
CDR3aa: CASSSTSLETQYF
CDR3nt: TGTGCCAGCAGTTCCACTAGTTTAGAGACCCAGTACTTC

d_gene: NA
j_gene: TRBJ1-2
abundance: NA
v_gene: TRBV7-2
CDR3aa: CASSLDSSYGYTF
CDR3nt: TGTGCCAGCAGCTTAGACAGTTCCTATGGCTACACCTTC

d_gene: TRBD1
j_gene: TRBJ1-6
abundance: NA
v_gene: TRBV5-5
CDR3aa: CASSLADRGGNSPLHF
CDR3nt: TGTGCCAGCAGCTTGGCCGACAGGGGAGGGAATTCACCCCTCCACTTT

d_gene: TRBD1
j_gene: TRBJ1-3
abundance: NA
v_gene: TRBV5-6
CDR3aa: CASRLTGSVISSGNTIYF
CDR3nt: TGTGCCAGCAGATTGACAGGGAGTGTAATCTCCTCTGGAAACACCATATATTTT

d_gene: TRBD2
j_gene: TRBJ2-7
abundance: NA
v_gene: TRBV9
CDR3aa: CASSVGTSGIYEQYF
CDR3nt: TGTGCCAGCAGCGTAGGGACTAGCGGGATCTACGAGCAGTACTTC

d_gene: NA
j_gene: TRBJ1-4
abundance: once
v_gene: TRBV7-2
CDR3aa: CASSLASRARVGEKLFF
CDR3nt: TGTGCCAGCAGCTTAGCGAGCCGGGCACGGGTAGGGGAAAAACTGTTTTTT

d_gene: NA
j_gene: TRBJ2-7
abundance: NA
v_gene: TRBV3-1/TRBV3-2
CDR3aa: CASSQDLWAGSHYEQYF
CDR3nt: TGTGCCAGCAGCCAAGATCTTTGGGCAGGGAGCCATTACGAGCAGTACTTC

d_gene: TRBD2
j_gene: TRBJ2-1
abundance: NA
v_gene: TRBV7-6
CDR3aa: CASSQRGLAGSNEQFF
CDR3nt: TGTGCCAGCAGTCAAAGGGGACTAGCGGGCAGCAATGAGCAGTTCTTC

d_gene: NA
j_gene: TRBJ2-7
abundance: NA
v_gene: TRBV18
CDR3aa: CASSPSGHEQYF
CDR3nt: TGTGCCAGCTCACCTAGTGGCCACGAGCAGTACTTC

d_gene: NA
j_gene: TRBJ2-1
abundance: NA
v_gene: TRBV7-2
CDR3aa: CASSQNSPHHRNEQFF
CDR3nt: TGTGCCAGCAGTCAAAATAGTCCGCACCACAGGAATGAGCAGTTCTTC

d_gene: TRBD1
j_gene: TRBJ2-7
abundance: NA
v_gene: TRBV5-6
CDR3aa: CASSLSRGQPYF
CDR3nt: TGTGCCAGCAGCTTGTCCAGGGGGCAACCGTACTTC

d_gene: NA
j_gene: TRBJ2-7
abundance: NA
v_gene: TRBV6-5
CDR3aa: CASSRTGSSYEQYF
CDR3nt: TGTGCCAGCAGTCGTACAGGAAGCTCCTACGAGCAGTACTTC

d_gene: NA
j_gene: TRBJ2-2
abundance: NA
v_gene: TRBV6-2/TRBV6-3
CDR3aa: CASSYRRAGELFF
CDR3nt: TGTGCCAGCAGTTACCGGCGGGCCGGGGAGCTGTTTTTT

d_gene: NA
j_gene: TRBJ1-1
abundance: NA
v_gene: TRBV18
CDR3aa: CASSPPASGTEAFF
CDR3nt: TGTGCCAGCTCGCCACCGGCTAGCGGCACTGAAGCTTTCTTT

d_gene: TRBD1
j_gene: TRBJ2-1
abundance: NA
v_gene: TRBV19
CDR3aa: CASSINRGYEQFF
CDR3nt: TGTGCCAGTAGTATTAACAGGGGCTATGAGCAGTTCTTC

d_gene: NA
j_gene: TRBJ1-1
abundance: NA
v_gene: TRBV25-1
CDR3aa: CASSPGGNTEAFF
CDR3nt: TGTGCCAGCAGTCCCGGGGGGAACACTGAAGCTTTCTTT

d_gene: TRBD1
j_gene: TRBJ1-2
abundance: NA
v_gene: TRBV18
CDR3aa: CASSPGTANYGYTF
CDR3nt: TGTGCCAGCTCACCTGGGACAGCTAACTATGGCTACACCTTC

d_gene: TRBD1
j_gene: TRBJ1-5
abundance: NA
v_gene: TRBV2
CDR3aa: CASSSGQGGQPQHF
CDR3nt: TGTGCCAGCAGTTCGGGACAGGGGGGTCAGCCCCAGCATTTT

d_gene: TRBD2
j_gene: TRBJ2-5
abundance: NA
v_gene: TRBV15
CDR3aa: CAAGTSGASETQYF
CDR3nt: TGTGCCGCTGGGACTAGCGGAGCATCAGAGACCCAGTACTTC

d_gene: TRBD1
j_gene: TRBJ2-2
abundance: NA
v_gene: TRBV7-3
CDR3aa: CASSPQGVAGELFF
CDR3nt: TGTGCCAGCAGCCCACAGGGGGTGGCCGGGGAGCTGTTTTTT

d_gene: TRBD1
j_gene: TRBJ1-4
abundance: NA
v_gene: TRBV7-2
CDR3aa: CASSYDRANNEKLFF
CDR3nt: TGTGCCAGCAGCTACGACAGGGCCAATAATGAAAAACTGTTTTTT

d_gene: NA
j_gene: TRBJ2-5
abundance: NA
v_gene: TRBV2
CDR3aa: CASREFLGVRETQYF
CDR3nt: TGTGCCAGCAGGGAATTTTTGGGAGTTAGGGAGACCCAGTACTTC

d_gene: NA
j_gene: TRBJ2-7
abundance: NA
v_gene: TRBV21-1
CDR3aa: CASSKVGGAYEQYF
CDR3nt: TGTGCCAGCAGCAAAGTAGGGGGGGCCTACGAGCAGTACTTC

d_gene: TRBD1
j_gene: TRBJ2-5
abundance: NA
v_gene: TRBV7-2
CDR3aa: CASSSDRGKTQYF
CDR3nt: TGTGCCAGCAGCTCGGACAGGGGAAAGACCCAGTACTTC